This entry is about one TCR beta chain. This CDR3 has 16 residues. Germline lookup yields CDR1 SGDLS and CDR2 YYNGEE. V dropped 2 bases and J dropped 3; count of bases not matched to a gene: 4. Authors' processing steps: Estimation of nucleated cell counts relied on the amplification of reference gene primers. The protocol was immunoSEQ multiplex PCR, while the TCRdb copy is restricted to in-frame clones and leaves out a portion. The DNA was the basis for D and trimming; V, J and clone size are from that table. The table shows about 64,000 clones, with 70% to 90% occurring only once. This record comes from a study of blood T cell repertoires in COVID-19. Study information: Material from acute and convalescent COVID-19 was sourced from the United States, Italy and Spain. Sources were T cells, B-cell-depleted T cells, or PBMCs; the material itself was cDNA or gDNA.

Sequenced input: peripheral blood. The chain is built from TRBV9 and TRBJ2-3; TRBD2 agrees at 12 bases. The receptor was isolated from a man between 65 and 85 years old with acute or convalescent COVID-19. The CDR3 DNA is TGTGCCAGCAGCGTTCCTAGCGGGGGGGCAACAGATACGCAGTATTTT. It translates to CASSVPSGGATDTQYF. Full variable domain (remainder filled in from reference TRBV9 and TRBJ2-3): DSGVTQTPKHLITATGQRVTLRCSPRSGDLSVYWYQQSLDQGLQFLIQYYNGEERAKGNILERFSAQQFPDLHSELNLSSLELGDSALYFCASSVPSGGATDTQYFGPGTRLTVL.